Each of the 23 T cell receptor beta chains below was sequenced from the same sample in a study of T cells in Graves' hyperthyroidism and ophthalmopathy. It was RNA transcripts that yielded the amplified TCR beta CDR3 regions. The TCR CDR3 was amplified in a first-round RT-PCR using the HTBI primer set. MiXCR, applied by TCRdb to the multiplex PCR reads, yields one record per CDR3 protein. The data show hundreds of thousands of distinct CDR3 sequences, around a sixth seen once. Sequencing was performed on blood. The origin of the receptors is a woman in her late teens or twenties with Graves' hyperthyroidism.

The V and J genes are TRBV6-5 and TRBJ2-7; 10 nucleotides match TRBD1. The CDR3 totals 15 residues. The junction had 4 bases not matched to a gene; V was cut back by 4 bases and J by 1 base. CDR1 and CDR2 (germline): MNHEY, SVGAGI. This CDR3 is CASSLRGQGSYEQYF. The CDR3 bases are TGTGCCAGCAGTTTACGGGGACAGGGGTCCTACGAGCAGTACTTC.

This clonotype was counted ten times or more. The chain joins TRBV20-1 to TRBJ2-3; D possibly uses TRBD1 or TRBD2 (5 bases each). V was clipped by 6 bases and J by 7 bases, with 17 bases between them. The germline gives CDR1 DFQATT, CDR2 SNEGSKA (reference sequence). CDR3 length: 13 amino acids. In DNA, the CDR3 is TGCAGTGCACAAGGGTCGGGGCTGTATACGCAGTATTTT. This codes for CSAQGSGLYTQYF.

This clonotype appeared many times. The CDR3 protein is CASSESWSGELFF. The CDR3 region has the DNA TGTGCCAGCAGTGAATCATGGAGCGGGGAGCTGTTTTTT. The genes are TRBV2 and TRBJ2-2, with D hard to call. This CDR3 is built from 13 residues. Germline CDR1 and CDR2: SNHLY and FYNNEI. The V gene lost 2 bases and the J gene lost 7 bases, with 8 bases spanning the gap.

This clonotype was detected many times. V is TRBV28 and J is TRBJ1-1, with D unclear. Germline CDR1 is MDHEN and CDR2 is SYDVKM. The V and J ends lost 3 bases and 3 bases respectively, with 5 bases between them. This CDR3 spans 12 amino acids. CDR3 residues: CASSLQDTEAFF. CDR3 nucleotide sequence: TGTGCCAGCAGTTTGCAGGACACTGAAGCTTTCTTT.

There are a few counts of this clonotype. The chain employs TRBV18 and TRBJ1-6; D possibly corresponds to TRBD1 (6 bases). The length of the CDR3 is 19 residues. Germline CDR1 KGHSH, CDR2 LQKENI. V was shortened by 3 bases and J by 10 bases, with 28 bases between the two germline ends. The CDR3 loop reads CASSPTLKSGAKKSSPLHF. Here the CDR3 DNA reads TGTGCCAGCTCACCCACTCTAAAGTCAGGGGCGAAAAAAAGCTCACCCCTCCACTTT.

In its sample, this clonotype was seen many times. This chain links TRBV7-2 with TRBJ2-7; D gene unclear. The CDR3 runs 15 residues. Germline V gene lookup returns CDR1 SGHTA and CDR2 FQGNSA. V was trimmed by 4 bases and J by 3 bases, leaving 16 bases between them. The CDR3 DNA reads as TGTGCCAGCAGCTGGAGAACCGGTTCAGGCTACGAGCAGTACTTC. This sequence encodes CASSWRTGSGYEQYF.

This clonotype was counted ten times or more. The rearrangement uses TRBV27 and TRBJ1-5; D is undetermined. Germline CDR1 MNHEY, CDR2 SMNVEV (reference sequence). V shed 5 bases and J shed 0 bases, with 11 bases lying between them. This CDR3 comprises 15 residues. The DNA for the CDR3 is TGTGCCAGCAGTCCTTCGGCAAATAGCAATCAGCCCCAGCATTTT. Translation gives CASSPSANSNQPQHF.

This clonotype has ten or more counts. The CDR3 protein is CASRVTGGLGSPLHF. The CDR3, as DNA: TGTGCCAGCAGGGTCACAGGGGGCCTCGGTTCACCCCTCCACTTT. The rearrangement links TRBV12-3 or TRBV12-4 to TRBJ1-6; 9 bases line up with TRBD1. The ends lost 6 bases at V and 9 bases at J; junction bases unmatched: 9. The CDR3 is 15 residues long.

This clonotype was recorded many times. This sequence joins TRBV28 and TRBJ2-1; no reliable D call. The CDR3 runs to 12 residues. CDR1 is MDHEN, CDR2 SYDVKM, per germline. Between the trimmed V and J ends, which lost 10 bases and 6 bases, there was a span of 13 bases. This chain's CDR3 is CATSRTVNEQFF. CDR3 DNA sequence: TGTGCCACCAGCCGAACGGTCAATGAGCAGTTCTTC.

In its sample, this clonotype was seen many times. This chain joins TRBV20-1 and TRBJ2-7; 7 bases map to TRBD2. CDR1 is DFQATT, CDR2 SNEGSKA, per germline (reference sequence). Trimming at V came to 5 bases and at J to 8 bases, leaving 15 bases not matched to a gene. CDR3 length: 14 amino acids. CDR3 amino acids: CSAFSTSPSRQQYF. In DNA form, the CDR3 reads TGCAGTGCTTTCTCGACTAGCCCCTCCCGCCAGCAGTACTTC.

The CDR3 loop is CASSETPTGVDSPLHF. For the CDR3, the DNA is TGTGCCAGCAGTGAAACCCCGACAGGGGTGGATTCACCCCTCCACTTT. The chain links TRBV6-1 to TRBJ1-6; TRBD1 aligns across 8 bases. This CDR3 region has 16 residues. V was pared by 2 bases and J by 8 bases, with 8 bases of the junction left unmatched. Germline CDR1 MNHNS, CDR2 SASEGT.

The rearrangement uses TRBV7-6 and TRBJ2-7, with D perhaps matching TRBD1 (6 bases). CDR1 and CDR2 (germline): SGHVS, FNYEAQ. Trimming took 1 base from V and 2 from J, leaving 18 bases between them. This CDR3 comprises 17 residues. The DNA of the CDR3 is TGTGCCAGCAGCTTAGGTTCCGGTGAAGGGGGACCCTACGAGCAGTACTTC. Translated: CASSLGSGEGGPYEQYF.

This clonotype was picked up many times. V is TRBV19 and J is TRBJ2-7; D possibly corresponds to TRBD2 (5 bases). The ends were cut back, 6 bases at V and 4 bases at J, with 10 bases in the middle. The CDR3 sequence is 12 residues long. Germline assignment: CDR1 LNHDA and CDR2 SQIVND (reference sequence). The CDR3 bases are TGTGCCAGTAGCAATACGGGGTACGAGCAGTACTTC. Translation: CASSNTGYEQYF.

At least ten counts were recorded for this clonotype. The chain carries TRBV11-3 and TRBJ2-7, with 7 bases aligning to TRBD2. Germline-derived CDR1 and CDR2 are SGHNT and YENEEA. Trimming took 4 bases from V and 1 from J; bases not matched to a gene: 7. The CDR3 contains 15 residues. The CDR3 DNA reads as TGTGCCAGCAGCTCAAGCGGGGTGGATTCCTACGAGCAGTACTTC. Translating gives CASSSSGVDSYEQYF.

This clonotype was counted many times. The gene calls are TRBV7-9 and TRBJ2-6, with a tentative D call TRBD1 (5 bases). There are 17 residues in the CDR3. Germline loops: CDR1 SEHNR, CDR2 FQNEAQ (reference sequence). The germline V and J ends were trimmed by 0 bases and 6 bases, with 15 bases remaining between them. The CDR3 sequence is CASSLALRGVLANVLTF. The DNA of the CDR3 is TGTGCCAGCAGCTTAGCCTTAAGGGGCGTACTGGCCAACGTCCTGACTTTC.

For this clonotype: Since the CDR3 does not end with the conserved phenylalanine or tryptophan, this likely comes from a read error. The rearrangement uses TRBV5-8 and TRBJ1-1; D is ambiguous. The germline V gene has CDR1 SGHTS and CDR2 YDEGEE. This CDR3 contains 13 residues. The V end was cut by 1 base, the J end by 5 bases, with 9 bases between. CDR3 residues: CASSLRGRTEAFL. The CDR3 bases are TGTGCCAGCAGCTTGCGGGGTCGGACTGAAGCTTTCCTT.

V gene TRBV20-1 combines with J gene TRBJ2-7; the match to TRBD1 covers 9 bases. Trimming at V came to 2 bases and at J to 3 bases, leaving 20 bases not matched to a gene. Germline CDR1 reads DFQATT; CDR2 reads SNEGSKA (reference sequence). The CDR3 consists of 19 residues. The CDR3 coding sequence is TGCAGTGCTAGATATCCCTTCGTGACTGGGACAGGGAGCGGCTACGAGCAGTACTTC. It specifies CSARYPFVTGTGSGYEQYF.

This clonotype came up many times. The gene calls are TRBV6-5 and TRBJ1-6; D call uncertain. Germline V lookup: CDR1 MNHEY, CDR2 SVGAGI. V gave up 0 bases and J gave up 0 bases, with 9 bases separating them. CDR3 size: 17 residues. The CDR3 DNA reads TGTGCCAGCAGTTACTCGGGCGTTAGCTCCTATAATTCACCCCTCCACTTT. This sequence encodes CASSYSGVSSYNSPLHF.

V and J are TRBV5-1 and TRBJ2-7; the match to TRBD1 covers 9 bases. Losses at the gene ends were 0 bases for V and 2 bases for J; bases not matched to a gene: 3. This CDR3 comprises 15 residues. The germline gives CDR1 SGHRS, CDR2 YFSETQ. The CDR3 DNA follows: TGCGCCAGCAGCTTGGGAAGGACAGGGGCCTACGAGCAGTACTTC. Residues: CASSLGRTGAYEQYF.

There are many counts of this clonotype. The chain is built from TRBV6-1 and TRBJ2-7; D perhaps matches TRBD2 (5 bases). Germline V gene lookup returns CDR1 MNHNS and CDR2 SASEGT. V was pared by 5 bases and J by 0 bases, with 14 bases between. The CDR3 has 15 residues. CDR3 sequence reads: CASSSGPGFSYEQYF. The CDR3 region has the DNA TGTGCCAGCAGTTCCGGACCGGGATTCTCCTACGAGCAGTACTTC.

This clonotype was observed many times. The gene calls are TRBV29-1 and TRBJ1-1; a weak D match, TRBD1 (5 bases). This CDR3 comprises 14 residues. Germline V lookup: CDR1 SQVTM, CDR2 ANQGSEA. The V and J ends lost 6 bases and 0 bases respectively, with 14 bases between them. The CDR3 region has the DNA TGCAGCGTACTTGGGGGGGTACTGAACACTGAAGCTTTCTTT. Protein sequence: CSVLGGVLNTEAFF.

This clonotype was recorded many times. The V gene is TRBV18, the J gene TRBJ2-7; 9 positions match TRBD2. V was clipped by 4 bases and J by 6 bases; unmatched bases: 4. CDR3 size: 13 residues. Germline V gives CDR1 KGHSH, CDR2 LQKENI. Here the CDR3 DNA reads TGTGCCAGCTCACTTAGCGGGAGAAGCGAGCAGTACTTC. Protein product: CASSLSGRSEQYF.

This sequence joins TRBV27 and TRBJ1-6; weak D call: TRBD1 (5 bases). CDR1 and CDR2 (germline): MNHEY, SMNVEV (reference sequence). The CDR3 is made up of 16 amino acids. V was trimmed by 3 bases and J by 0 bases, leaving 9 bases between them. DNA for the CDR3: TGTGCCAGCAGTTTCGGGGCGAGCTCCTATAATTCACCCCTCCACTTT. Its translation is CASSFGASSYNSPLHF.